This T cell receptor (beta chain) appears in the sequencing data of a study of blood T cell repertoires in COVID-19. Study as a whole: There were acute and convalescent COVID-19 samples, and they came from the United States, Italy and Spain. Sources were T cells, B-cell-depleted T cells, or PBMCs; the material itself was cDNA or gDNA.

The CDR3 sequence is 17 residues long. Germline CDR1 is MGHRA and CDR2 is YSYEKL. V was clipped by 1 base and J by 4 bases; unmatched bases: 9. TCRdb's copy holds only in-frame clones and misses some; the assay was immunoSEQ multiplex PCR. Of about 130,000 clones in the sample, approximately 83% are singletons; the top ten hold around 20%. J is TRBJ2-1 and V is TRBV4-1; 8 bases line up with TRBD2. Specimen: peripheral blood. The TCR sequence derives from a woman aged 50 to 60 who had recovered from COVID-19. This chain's CDR3 is CASSQGATRGGYNEQFF. CDR3 DNA sequence: TGCGCCAGCAGCCAAGGGGCCACCCGGGGGGGATACAATGAGCAGTTCTTC.